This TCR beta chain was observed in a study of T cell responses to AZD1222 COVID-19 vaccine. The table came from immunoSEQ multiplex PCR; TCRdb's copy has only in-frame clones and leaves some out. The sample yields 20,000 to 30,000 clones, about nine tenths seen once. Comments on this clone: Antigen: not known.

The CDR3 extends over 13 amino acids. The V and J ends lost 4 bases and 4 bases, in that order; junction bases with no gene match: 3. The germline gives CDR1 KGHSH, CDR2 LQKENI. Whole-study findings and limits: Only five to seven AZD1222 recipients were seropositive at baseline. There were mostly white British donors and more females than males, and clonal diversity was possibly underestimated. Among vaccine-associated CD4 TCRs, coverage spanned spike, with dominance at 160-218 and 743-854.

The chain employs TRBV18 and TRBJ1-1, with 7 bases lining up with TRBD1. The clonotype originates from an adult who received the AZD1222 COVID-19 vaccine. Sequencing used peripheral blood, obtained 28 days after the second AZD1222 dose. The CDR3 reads CASSLGTATEAFF. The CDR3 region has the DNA TGTGCCAGCTCACTCGGGACAGCCACTGAAGCTTTCTTT.